The T cell receptor beta chain described here comes from a study of naive and memory T cell subsets. Trimming removed 3 bases from V and 3 bases from J, with 12 bases in between. This CDR3 comprises 13 residues. The V gene's germline CDR1 is SQVTM and CDR2 ANQGSEA. Ligated cDNA underwent four rounds of PCR with nested alpha and beta constant region primers and SP2. TCRdb reprocessed the 5' RACE reads via MiXCR and lists one record per CDR3 protein. This sample has about 62,000 distinct CDR3 sequences, with 7% to 8% found just once. TCR cDNA received a 3' ligated oligonucleotide that carried a UMI. Cells were not sorted; total RNA input targeted about 1 to 1000 ng.

The chain is built from TRBV29-1 and TRBJ2-7; D possibly corresponds to TRBD2 (7 bases). This sequence originates from a female donor in good health. CDR3 protein: CSVDVGGHYEQYF. DNA for the CDR3: TGCAGCGTTGACGTCGGGGGGCACTACGAGCAGTACTTC.